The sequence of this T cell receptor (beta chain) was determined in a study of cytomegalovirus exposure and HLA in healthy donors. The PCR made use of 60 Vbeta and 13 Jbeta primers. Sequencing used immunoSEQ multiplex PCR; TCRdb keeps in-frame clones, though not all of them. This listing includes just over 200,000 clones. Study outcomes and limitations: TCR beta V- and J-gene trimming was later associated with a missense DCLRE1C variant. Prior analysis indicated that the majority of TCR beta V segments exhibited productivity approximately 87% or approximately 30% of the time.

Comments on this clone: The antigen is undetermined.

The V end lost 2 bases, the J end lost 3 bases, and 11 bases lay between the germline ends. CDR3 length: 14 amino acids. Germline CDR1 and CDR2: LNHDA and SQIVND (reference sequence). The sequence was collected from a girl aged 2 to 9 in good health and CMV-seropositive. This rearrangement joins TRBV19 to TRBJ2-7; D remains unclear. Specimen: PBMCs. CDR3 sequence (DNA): TGTGCCAGTAGTATACCGGGTCCCATCTACGAGCAGTACTTC. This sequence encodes CASSIPGPIYEQYF.